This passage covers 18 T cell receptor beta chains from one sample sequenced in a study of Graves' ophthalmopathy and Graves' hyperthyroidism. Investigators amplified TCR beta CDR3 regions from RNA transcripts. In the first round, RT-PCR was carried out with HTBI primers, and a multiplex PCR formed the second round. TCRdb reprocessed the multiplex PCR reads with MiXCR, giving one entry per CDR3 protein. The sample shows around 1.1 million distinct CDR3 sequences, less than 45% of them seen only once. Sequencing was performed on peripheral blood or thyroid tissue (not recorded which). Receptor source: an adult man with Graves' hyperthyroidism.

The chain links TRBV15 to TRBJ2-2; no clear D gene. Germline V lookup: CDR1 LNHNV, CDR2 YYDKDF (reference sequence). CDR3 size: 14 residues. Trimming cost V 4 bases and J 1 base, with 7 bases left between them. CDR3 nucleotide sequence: TGTGCCACCAGCAAGGCAGGGAACACCGGGGAGCTGTTTTTT. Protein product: CATSKAGNTGELFF.

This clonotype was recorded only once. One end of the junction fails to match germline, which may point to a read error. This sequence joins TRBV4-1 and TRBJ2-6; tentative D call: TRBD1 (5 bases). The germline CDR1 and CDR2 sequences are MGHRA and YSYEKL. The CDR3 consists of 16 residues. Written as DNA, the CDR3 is TGCGCCAGCAGCCAAGATTGGGAAGCTGGGGCCAGCGTCCTGACTTTC. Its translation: CASSQDWEAGASVLTF.

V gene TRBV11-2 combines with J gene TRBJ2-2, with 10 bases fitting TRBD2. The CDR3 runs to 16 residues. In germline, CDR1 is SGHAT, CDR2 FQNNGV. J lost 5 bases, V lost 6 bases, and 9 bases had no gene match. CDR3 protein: CASRRGPSGSTGELFF. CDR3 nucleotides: TGTGCCAGCAGACGGGGACCTAGCGGGAGTACCGGGGAGCTGTTTTTT. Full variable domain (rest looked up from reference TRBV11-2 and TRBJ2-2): EAGVAQSPRYKIIEKRQSVAFWCNPISGHATLYWYQQILGQGPKLLIQFQNNGVVDDSQLPKDRFSAERLKGVDSTLKIQPAKLEDSAVYLCASRRGPSGSTGELFFGEGSRLTVL.

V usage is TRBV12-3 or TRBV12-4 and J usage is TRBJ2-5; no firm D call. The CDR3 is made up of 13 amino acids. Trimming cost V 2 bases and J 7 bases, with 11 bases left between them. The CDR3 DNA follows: TGTGCCAGCAGTTTATACGGGCGAGGGACCCAGTACTTC. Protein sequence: CASSLYGRGTQYF.

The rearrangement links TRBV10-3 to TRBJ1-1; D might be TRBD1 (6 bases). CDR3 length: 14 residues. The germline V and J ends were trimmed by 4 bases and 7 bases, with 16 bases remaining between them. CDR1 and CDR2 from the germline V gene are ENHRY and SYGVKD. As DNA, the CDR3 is TGTGCCATCAGTGGAACAGGGTCGCCTCTTGAAGCTTTCTTT. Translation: CAISGTGSPLEAFF.

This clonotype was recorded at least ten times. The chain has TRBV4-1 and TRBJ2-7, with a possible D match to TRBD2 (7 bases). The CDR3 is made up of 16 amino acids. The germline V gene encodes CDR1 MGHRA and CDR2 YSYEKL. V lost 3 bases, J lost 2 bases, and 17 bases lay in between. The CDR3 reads CASSQSPGGHTYEQYF. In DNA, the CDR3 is TGCGCCAGCAGCCAGAGTCCCGGGGGGCACACCTACGAGCAGTACTTC.

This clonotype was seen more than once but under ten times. In nucleotides, the CDR3 is TGCAGCGTGGGGGGGGGAGGACTAGCGAAGTACTTC. Translated, it gives CSVGGGGLAKYF. The chain carries TRBV29-1 and TRBJ2-7; 9 nucleotides line up with TRBD2. The V gene end was trimmed by 6 bases and the J gene end by 11 bases; junction bases not matched to a gene: 11. Germline values: CDR1 SQVTM, CDR2 ANQGSEA. The CDR3 has 12 residues.

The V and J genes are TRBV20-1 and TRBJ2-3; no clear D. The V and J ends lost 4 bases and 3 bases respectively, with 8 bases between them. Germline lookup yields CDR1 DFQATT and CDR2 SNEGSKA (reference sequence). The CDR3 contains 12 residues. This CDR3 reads CSATMKTDTQYF. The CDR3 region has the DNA TGCAGTGCTACAATGAAGACAGATACGCAGTATTTT.

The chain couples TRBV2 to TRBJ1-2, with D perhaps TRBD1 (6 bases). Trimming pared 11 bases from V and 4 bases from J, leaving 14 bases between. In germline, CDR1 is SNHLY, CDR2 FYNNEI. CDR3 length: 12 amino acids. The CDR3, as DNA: TGTGCCCCCGTCCAGGGGACCTATGGCTACACCTTC. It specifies CAPVQGTYGYTF.

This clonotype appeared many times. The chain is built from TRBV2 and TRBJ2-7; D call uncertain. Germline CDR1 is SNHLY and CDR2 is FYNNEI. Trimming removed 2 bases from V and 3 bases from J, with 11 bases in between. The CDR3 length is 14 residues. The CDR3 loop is CASSEIGPDYEQYF. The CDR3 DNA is TGTGCCAGCAGTGAAATAGGCCCTGACTACGAGCAGTACTTC.

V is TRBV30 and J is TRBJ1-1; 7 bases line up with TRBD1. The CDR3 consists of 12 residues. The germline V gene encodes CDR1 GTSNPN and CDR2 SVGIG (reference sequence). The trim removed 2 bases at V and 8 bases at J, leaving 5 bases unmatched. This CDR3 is CAWSLDRVEAFF. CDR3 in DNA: TGTGCCTGGAGTCTCGACAGGGTAGAAGCTTTCTTT.

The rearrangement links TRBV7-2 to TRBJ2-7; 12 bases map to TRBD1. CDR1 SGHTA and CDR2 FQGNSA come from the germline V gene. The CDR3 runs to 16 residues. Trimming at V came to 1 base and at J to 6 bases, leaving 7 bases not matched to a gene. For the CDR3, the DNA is TGTGCCAGCAGCTTAGTGGCGGCGGGACAGGGGGCCGAGCAGTACTTC. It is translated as CASSLVAAGQGAEQYF.

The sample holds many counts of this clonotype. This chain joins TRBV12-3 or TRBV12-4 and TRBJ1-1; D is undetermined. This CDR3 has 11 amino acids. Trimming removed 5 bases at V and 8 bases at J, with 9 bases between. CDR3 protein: CASSPRMEAFF. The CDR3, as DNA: TGTGCCAGCAGTCCAAGAATGGAAGCTTTCTTT.

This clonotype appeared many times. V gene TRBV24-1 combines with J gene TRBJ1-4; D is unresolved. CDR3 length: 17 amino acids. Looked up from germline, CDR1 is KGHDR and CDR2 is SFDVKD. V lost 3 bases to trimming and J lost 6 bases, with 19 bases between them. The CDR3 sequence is CATSDPGPVPSDEKLFF. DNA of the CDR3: TGTGCCACCAGTGATCCCGGCCCAGTTCCGTCAGATGAAAAACTGTTTTTT.

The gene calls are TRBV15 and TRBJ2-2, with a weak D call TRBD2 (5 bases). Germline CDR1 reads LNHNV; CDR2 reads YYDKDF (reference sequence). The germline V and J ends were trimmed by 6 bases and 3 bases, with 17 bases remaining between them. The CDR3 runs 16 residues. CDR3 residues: CATSDSGVTDTGELFF. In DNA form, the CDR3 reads TGTGCCACCAGTGATTCCGGGGTGACGGACACCGGGGAGCTGTTTTTT.

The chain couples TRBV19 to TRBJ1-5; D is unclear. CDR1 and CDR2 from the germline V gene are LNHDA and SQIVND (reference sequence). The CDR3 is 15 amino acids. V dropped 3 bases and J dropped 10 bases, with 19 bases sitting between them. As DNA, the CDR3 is TGTGCCAGTAGTATTGCGCCGAGGACGGATTCACCCCAGCATTTT. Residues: CASSIAPRTDSPQHF.

The CDR3 loop is CASSRTGQAFYSNQPQHF. The CDR3 nucleotides are TGTGCCAGCAGTCGGACGGGACAGGCGTTTTATAGCAATCAGCCCCAGCATTTT. The chain carries TRBV12-3 or TRBV12-4 and TRBJ1-5, with 8 bases identical to TRBD1. There are 18 residues in the CDR3. Germline trimming cut 5 bases from V and 0 bases from J; bases unmatched to any gene: 12.

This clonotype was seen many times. CDR3 sequence: CASSEQGRGANVLTF. CDR3 DNA: TGTGCCAGCAGCGAACAGGGTCGTGGGGCCAACGTCCTGACTTTC. This rearrangement joins TRBV7-2 to TRBJ2-6, with D possibly TRBD1 on 6 matching bases. V was pared by 5 bases and J by 3 bases, with 11 bases between. Germline V CDR1 and CDR2: SGHTA, FQGNSA. The CDR3 is 15 residues long.